This T cell receptor beta chain was retrieved from a study of T cells expressing NK-cell markers. Study-wide context: The authors sequenced eight donors, of whom seven were HCMV-seropositive and one was seronegative. Study results and limitations: A range of about 1.0-8% of CD8+ T cells consisted of dominant NKG2C+ clonotypes in several donors.

Details on this clonotype: Its specificity is unknown.

Each CDR3 protein gets one entry in TCRdb, which reprocessed the 5' RACE reads and gives no DNA. The table gives some 300,000 distinct CDR3 sequences; the top ten clones make up 0.39% of it. This CDR3 has 15 amino acids. In germline, CDR1 is MNHNS, CDR2 SASEGT. The chain combines TRBV6-1 with TRBJ2-3; with no DNA, the TCRdb D assignment of TRBD2 cannot be verified. Specimen: blood T cells: a sorted CD56 or NKG2C T cell subset, CD4+ or CD8+ T cells, or bulk PBMC T cells (not recorded which). The receptor comes from a young man in good health. CDR3 region: CASRAGGVSTDTQYF.